This TCR beta chain was observed in a study of tumor and adjacent non-tumor tissue in lung cancer. About the research overall: Stage I to III disease affected approximately 11 men and 5 women aged about 30 to 85. Samples averaged approximately 3.9 million productive TCRbeta reads each.

No cell sorting was done before RNA was extracted from the tissue. Distant lung tissue was collected more than 3 cm away from the tumor edge. A word on this clonotype: As yet, its antigen is unknown. At one end, the junction sequence differs from germline, possibly due to a read error.

Study outcomes and limitations: Tumor TCR diversity, when higher, was linked to shorter survival. Normal lung showed higher cumulative top 100 clone frequency than tumor.

Germline V gene data show CDR1 as MNHEY and CDR2 as SVGEGT. The CDR3 spans 15 residues. The library came from three nested PCR rounds adapted from ARM-PCR protocols. TCRdb used MiXCR to reprocess the multiplex PCR reads, holding one entry per CDR3 protein. Of 90,000 to 100,000 distinct CDR3 sequences listed, 75% to 85% are singletons. The chain joins TRBV6-2 or TRBV6-3 to TRBJ2-1; the D is unclear. The sample comprised distant non-tumor lung tissue. The clonotype comes from a man aged 60 to 75 with small cell lung cancer. The CDR3 loop is CANSYNGPEYNEQFF. The CDR3 DNA reads TGCGCCAACAGTTACAACGGGCCGGAGTACAATGAGCAGTTCTTC.